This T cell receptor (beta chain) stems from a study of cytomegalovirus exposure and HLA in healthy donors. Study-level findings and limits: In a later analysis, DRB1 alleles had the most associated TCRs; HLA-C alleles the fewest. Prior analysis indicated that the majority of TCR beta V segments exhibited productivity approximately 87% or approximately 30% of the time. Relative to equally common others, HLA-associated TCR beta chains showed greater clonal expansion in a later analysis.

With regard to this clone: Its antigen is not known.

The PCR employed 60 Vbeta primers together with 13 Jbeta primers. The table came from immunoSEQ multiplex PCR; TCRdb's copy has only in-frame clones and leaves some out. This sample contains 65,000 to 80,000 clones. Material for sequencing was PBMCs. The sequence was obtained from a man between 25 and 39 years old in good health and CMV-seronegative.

CDR3 nucleotides: TGTGCCAACAAGGACAGCTCTGGAAACACCATATATTTT. Translated, it gives CANKDSSGNTIYF. V gene TRBV6-6 combines with J gene TRBJ1-3; TRBD1 is a possible D gene (6 bases). The CDR3 contains 13 residues. The V end was cut by 10 bases, the J end by 0 bases, with 10 bases between. Germline V gene sequence: CDR1 MNHNY, CDR2 SVGAGI (reference sequence).